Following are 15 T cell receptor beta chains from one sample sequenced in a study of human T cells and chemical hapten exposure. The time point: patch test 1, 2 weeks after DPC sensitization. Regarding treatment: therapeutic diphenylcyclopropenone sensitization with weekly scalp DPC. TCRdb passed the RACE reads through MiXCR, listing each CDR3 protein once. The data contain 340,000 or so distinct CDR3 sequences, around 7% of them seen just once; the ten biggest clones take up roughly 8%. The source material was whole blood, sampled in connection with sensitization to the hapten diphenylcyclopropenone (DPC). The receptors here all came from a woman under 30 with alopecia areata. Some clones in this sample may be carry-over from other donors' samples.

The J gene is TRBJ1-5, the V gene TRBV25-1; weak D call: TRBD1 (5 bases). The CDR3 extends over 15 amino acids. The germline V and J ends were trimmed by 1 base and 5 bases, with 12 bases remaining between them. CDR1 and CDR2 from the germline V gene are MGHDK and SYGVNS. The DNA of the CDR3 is TGTGCCAGCAGTGAATTGCAGGGAGAGGATCAGCCCCAGCATTTT. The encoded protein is CASSELQGEDQPQHF.

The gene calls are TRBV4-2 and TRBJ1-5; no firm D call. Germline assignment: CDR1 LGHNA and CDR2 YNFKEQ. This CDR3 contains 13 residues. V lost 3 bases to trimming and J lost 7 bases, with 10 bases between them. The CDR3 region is CASSHGVEQPQHF. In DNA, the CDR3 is TGTGCCAGCAGCCATGGCGTCGAGCAGCCCCAGCATTTT.

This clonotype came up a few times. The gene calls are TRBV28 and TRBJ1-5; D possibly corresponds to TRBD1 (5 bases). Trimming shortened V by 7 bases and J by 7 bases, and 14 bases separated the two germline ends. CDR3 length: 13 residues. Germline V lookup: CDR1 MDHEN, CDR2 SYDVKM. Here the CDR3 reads CASIPGGGQPQHF. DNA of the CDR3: TGTGCCAGCATTCCCGGGGGAGGCCAGCCCCAGCATTTT.

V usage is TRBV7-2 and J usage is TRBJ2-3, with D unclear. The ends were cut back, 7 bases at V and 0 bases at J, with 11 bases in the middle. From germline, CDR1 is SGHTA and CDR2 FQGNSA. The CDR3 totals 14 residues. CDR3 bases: TGTGCCAGCAAGCTTCAGGTTAGCACAGATACGCAGTATTTT. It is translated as CASKLQVSTDTQYF.

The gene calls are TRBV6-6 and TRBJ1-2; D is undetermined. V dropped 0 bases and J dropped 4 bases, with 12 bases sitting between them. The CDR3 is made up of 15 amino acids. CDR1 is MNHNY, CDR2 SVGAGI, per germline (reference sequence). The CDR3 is CASSYSVEGGYGYTF. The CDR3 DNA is TGTGCCAGCAGTTACTCGGTCGAGGGAGGCTATGGCTACACCTTC.

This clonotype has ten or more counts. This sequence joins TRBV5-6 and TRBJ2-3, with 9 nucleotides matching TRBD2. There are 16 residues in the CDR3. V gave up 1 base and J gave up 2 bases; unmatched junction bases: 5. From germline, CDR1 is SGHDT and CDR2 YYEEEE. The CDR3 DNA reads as TGTGCCAGCAGCTTGATGACTAGCGGCCACACAGATACGCAGTATTTT. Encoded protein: CASSLMTSGHTDTQYF.

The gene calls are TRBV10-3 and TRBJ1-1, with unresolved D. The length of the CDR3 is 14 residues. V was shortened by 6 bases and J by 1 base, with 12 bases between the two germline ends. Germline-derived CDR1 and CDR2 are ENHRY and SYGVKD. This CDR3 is CAIRPSVGNTEAFF. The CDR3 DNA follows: TGTGCCATCAGGCCAAGCGTCGGGAACACTGAAGCTTTCTTT.

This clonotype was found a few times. In nucleotides, the CDR3 is TGTGCCAGCAGCTTCAATGGGGCGGATTCACCCCTCCACTTT. Its translation is CASSFNGADSPLHF. The chain employs TRBV7-2 and TRBJ1-6; D might be TRBD1 (5 bases). V lost 3 bases and J 8 bases, leaving 11 bases between the germline ends. CDR3 length: 14 amino acids. The germline V gene encodes CDR1 SGHTA and CDR2 FQGNSA. The variable domain in full, with the rest retrieved from reference TRBV7-2 and TRBJ1-6, is GAGVSQSPSNKVTEKGKDVELRCDPISGHTALYWYRQSLGQGLEFLIYFQGNSAPDKSGLPSDRFSAERTGGSVSTLTIQRTQQEDSAVYLCASSFNGADSPLHFGNGTRLTVT.

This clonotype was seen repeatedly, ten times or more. For the CDR3, the DNA is TGCAGTGCTAGTTCCCCAGCGGGGGAGGATGAGACCCAGTACTTC. Protein product: CSASSPAGEDETQYF. The chain has TRBV20-1 and TRBJ2-5; TRBD2 aligns across 8 bases. The V gene's germline CDR1 is DFQATT and CDR2 SNEGSKA (reference sequence). This CDR3 has 15 amino acids. The V gene end was trimmed by 3 bases and the J gene end by 5 bases; junction bases not matched to a gene: 11.

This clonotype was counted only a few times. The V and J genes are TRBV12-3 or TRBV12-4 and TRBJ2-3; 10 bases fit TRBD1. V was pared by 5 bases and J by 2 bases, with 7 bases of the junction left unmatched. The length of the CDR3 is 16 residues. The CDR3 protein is CASSTRTGGPTDTQYF. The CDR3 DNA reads TGTGCCAGCAGTACCAGGACAGGGGGACCCACAGATACGCAGTATTTT.

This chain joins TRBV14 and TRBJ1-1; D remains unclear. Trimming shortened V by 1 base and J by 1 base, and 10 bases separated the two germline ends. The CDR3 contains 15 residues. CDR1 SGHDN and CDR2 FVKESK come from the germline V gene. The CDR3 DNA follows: TGTGCCAGCAGCCAAGGAGCAGGCGGGAACACTGAAGCTTTCTTT. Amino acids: CASSQGAGGNTEAFF.

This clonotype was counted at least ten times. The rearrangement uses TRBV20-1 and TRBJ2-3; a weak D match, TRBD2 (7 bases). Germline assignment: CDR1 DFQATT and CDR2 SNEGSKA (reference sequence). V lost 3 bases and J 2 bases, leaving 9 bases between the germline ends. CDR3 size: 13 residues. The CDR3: CSARAGATDTQYF. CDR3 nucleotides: TGCAGTGCTAGGGCGGGGGCCACAGATACGCAGTATTTT.

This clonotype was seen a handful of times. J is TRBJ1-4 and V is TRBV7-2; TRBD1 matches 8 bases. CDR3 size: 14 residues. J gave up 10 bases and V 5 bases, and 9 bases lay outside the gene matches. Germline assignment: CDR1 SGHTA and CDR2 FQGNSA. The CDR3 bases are TGTGCCAGCAGCCCTGACAGGGGAAGGGGAAAACTGTTTTTT. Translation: CASSPDRGRGKLFF.

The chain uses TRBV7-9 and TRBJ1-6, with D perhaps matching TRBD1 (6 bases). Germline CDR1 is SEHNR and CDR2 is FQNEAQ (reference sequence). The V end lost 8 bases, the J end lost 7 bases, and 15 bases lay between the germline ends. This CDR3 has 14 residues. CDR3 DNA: TGTGCCAGCGGCCACAGGGCAGAGAATTCACCCCTCCACTTT. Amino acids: CASGHRAENSPLHF.

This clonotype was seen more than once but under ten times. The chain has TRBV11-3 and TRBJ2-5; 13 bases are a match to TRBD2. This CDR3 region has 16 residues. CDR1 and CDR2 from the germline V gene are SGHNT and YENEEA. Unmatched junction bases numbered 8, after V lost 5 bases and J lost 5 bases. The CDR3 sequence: CASSDRTSGGLETQYF. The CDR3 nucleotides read TGTGCCAGCAGCGACAGGACTAGCGGGGGACTGGAGACCCAGTACTTC.